This T cell receptor (beta chain) emerged from a study of beta chain features in type 1 diabetes. Study-level findings and limits: VDJ junctions in type 1 diabetes patients carried more deletions and fewer insertions. Researchers report that Type 1 diabetes patients had moderately but significantly shorter TCRB CDR3s across all four CD4+ subsets. Naive, central memory and Treg TCRB repertoires appeared more alike in patients than in healthy donors.

By way of CD45RO/CCR7/CD25/CD127/CD95/CD27, the CD4+ regulatory, stem cell-like memory, central memory and naive cells were sorted. All of the isolated RNA was reverse transcribed, so expressed TCRB transcripts were sequenced. TCRdb keeps only in-frame clones here, not all; method: immunoSEQ multiplex PCR. The repertoire holds 400,000 to 600,000 clones, with 25% to 35% as singletons. Germline loops: CDR1 SQVTM, CDR2 ANQGSEA. The CDR3 contains 11 residues. V was shortened by 2 bases and J by 8 bases, with 9 bases between the two germline ends. Remarks on this clone: What it binds is unknown.

This sequence originates from a man younger than 35 in good health. Material: naive CD4+ T cells from blood. V gene TRBV29-1 combines with J gene TRBJ1-2; no reliable D call. CDR3 bases: TGCAGCGTTGAAATGTGGTGGGGCTACACCTTC. It codes for CSVEMWWGYTF.